A single sample gave rise to the 30 T cell receptor beta chains below, sequenced in a study of TIL therapy for anti-PD-1-resistant metastatic lung cancer. Sequencing used immunoSEQ v3. Method: immunoSEQ multiplex PCR; TCRdb's copy keeps in-frame clones and lacks some. This table holds roughly 16,000 clones, under 80% found once. Time point noted: pre-treatment sample, taken before nivolumab and TIL therapy. This material consisted of blood, taken at baseline. These receptors all come from a person between 30 and 80 years old with non-small cell lung cancer.

The CDR3 DNA reads TGTGCCAGCAGCTTGAAACGAGATACGCAGTATTTT. This codes for CASSLKRDTQYF. This chain joins TRBV5-5 and TRBJ2-3; D is ambiguous. In germline, CDR1 is SGHKS, CDR2 YYEKEE (reference sequence). V was cut by 1 base and J by 5 bases, with 5 bases left in between. CDR3 length: 12 amino acids.

This rearrangement joins TRBV6-1 to TRBJ1-1, with D unresolved. The V end was cut by 2 bases, the J end by 6 bases, with 10 bases between. CDR3 length equals 13 residues. Looked up from germline, CDR1 is MNHNS and CDR2 is SASEGT. For the CDR3, the DNA is TGTGCCAGCAGTGAATCAGTCAGCTCTGAAGCTTTCTTT. Translated: CASSESVSSEAFF.

V gene TRBV6-1 combines with J gene TRBJ2-5; 11 bases are a match to TRBD1. The CDR3 is 15 amino acids. V gave up 2 bases and J gave up 4 bases; unmatched junction bases: 3. Germline-derived CDR1 and CDR2 are MNHNS and SASEGT. Written as DNA, the CDR3 is TGTGCCAGCAGTGAACCGGGACAGGGGGGAGAGACCCAGTACTTC. This sequence encodes CASSEPGQGGETQYF.

The chain links TRBV7-2 to TRBJ1-2; the match to TRBD1 covers 7 bases. Trimming took 5 bases from V and 7 from J; bases not matched to a gene: 4. CDR3 length: 12 residues. CDR1 and CDR2 from the germline V gene are SGHTA and FQGNSA. The CDR3 DNA is TGTGCCAGCAGCCGGGACAGACGTGGCTACACCTTC. This encodes CASSRDRRGYTF.

The rearrangement joins TRBV5-6 to TRBJ2-5; D is perhaps TRBD1 (6 bases). The CDR3 length is 13 residues. V dropped 5 bases and J dropped 2 bases, with 10 bases sitting between them. Germline V lookup: CDR1 SGHDT, CDR2 YYEEEE. Written as DNA, the CDR3 is TGTGCCAGCAGTAAGGACAGTCAAGAGACCCAGTACTTC. It codes for CASSKDSQETQYF. Based on the CDR3 plus reference TRBV5-6 and TRBJ2-5, the full variable domain is DAGVTQSPTHLIKTRGQQVTLRCSPKSGHDTVSWYQQALGQGPQFIFQYYEEEERQRGNFPDRFSGHQFPNYSSELNVNALLLGDSALYLCASSKDSQETQYFGPGTRLLVL.

The V call is TRBV19, the J call TRBJ2-1, with D perhaps assigned TRBD1 or TRBD2 (7 bases each). The CDR3 runs 15 residues. The germline V and J ends were trimmed by 6 bases and 2 bases, with 14 bases remaining between them. Germline lookup yields CDR1 LNHDA and CDR2 SQIVND (reference sequence). Here the CDR3 DNA reads TGTGCCAGTAGAGGGGGCGGGGGTCCCTACAATGAGCAGTTCTTC. This sequence encodes CASRGGGGPYNEQFF. Full variable domain (outside the CDR3, taken from reference TRBV19 and TRBJ2-1): DGGITQSPKYLFRKEGQNVTLSCEQNLNHDAMYWYRQDPGQGLRLIYYSQIVNDFQKGDIAEGYSVSREKKESFPLTVTSAQKNPTAFYLCASRGGGGPYNEQFFGPGTRLTVL.

This clone is a singleton in its sample. The J gene is TRBJ2-7, the V gene TRBV10-3; maybe TRBD2 (6 bases). The CDR3 loop spans 12 amino acids. V shed 6 bases and J shed 3 bases, with 9 bases lying between them. Germline V gene lookup returns CDR1 ENHRY and CDR2 SYGVKD. CDR3 coding DNA: TGTGCCATCAGCGGGGGAAACTACGAGCAGTACTTC. Translated: CAISGGNYEQYF.

The V gene is TRBV9, the J gene TRBJ2-5; a weak D match, TRBD1 (6 bases). Trimming left V 4 bases short and J 4 bases short, with 17 bases between. CDR1 is SGDLS, CDR2 YYNGEE, per germline. The CDR3 contains 15 residues. CDR3 nucleotides: TGTGCCAGCAGCACAGGGACCCTAGTGGGAGAGACCCAGTACTTC. It specifies CASSTGTLVGETQYF.

This clone appeared a few times. The chain joins TRBV2 to TRBJ1-4; a weak D match, TRBD1 (5 bases). CDR3 size: 16 residues. The germline V gene has CDR1 SNHLY and CDR2 FYNNEI. Trimming took 6 bases from V and 4 from J, leaving 18 bases between them. The CDR3 region is CASRRGRGSLNEKLFF. The CDR3 DNA reads TGTGCCAGCAGGCGGGGCCGCGGCAGCCTTAATGAAAAACTGTTTTTT.

The chain employs TRBV4-3 and TRBJ2-5; D is unresolved. The DNA end favors TRBJ2-7, so the J call may be wrong. The CDR3 sequence is 14 residues long. CDR1 LGHNA and CDR2 YSLEER come from the germline V gene. CDR3 coding DNA: TGCGCCAGCAGCCAAGGCACCTCCTCCTACGAGCAGTACTTC. This translates into CASSQGTSSYEQYF.

The J gene is TRBJ2-7, the V gene TRBV12-5; TRBD1 matches 7 bases. Germline V gene lookup returns CDR1 LGHNT and CDR2 FRNRAP. V shed 1 base and J 6 bases; nucleotides not matched to a gene: 9. This CDR3 is 15 amino acids long. The CDR3 is CASGLAGTDWSEQYF. DNA for the CDR3: TGTGCTAGTGGTTTGGCCGGGACAGATTGGAGCGAGCAGTACTTC.

The rearrangement joins TRBV5-5 to TRBJ2-2, with D unclear. The V and J ends lost 0 bases and 3 bases respectively, with 6 bases between them. The CDR3 contains 14 residues. The germline V gene encodes CDR1 SGHKS and CDR2 YYEKEE (reference sequence). The CDR3 bases are TGTGCCAGCAGCTTGGTCCCCCACACCGGGGAGCTGTTTTTT. Translated: CASSLVPHTGELFF.

This chain joins TRBV4-3 and TRBJ2-7; D is unresolved. With 5 bases removed from V and 1 base from J, the gap between germline ends came to 12 bases. This CDR3 region has 14 residues. Germline assignment: CDR1 LGHNA and CDR2 YSLEER. The CDR3 here is CASSVYLGSYEQYF. The CDR3 DNA is TGCGCCAGCAGCGTATATCTCGGTTCCTACGAGCAGTACTTC.

This clone was counted between two and nine times. The chain employs TRBV19 and TRBJ1-6, with a possible D match to TRBD1 (6 bases). Trimming shortened V by 1 base and J by 10 bases, and 11 bases separated the two germline ends. This CDR3 region has 14 residues. Germline CDR1 reads LNHDA; CDR2 reads SQIVND (reference sequence). The CDR3 protein is CASSIAGARSPLHF. CDR3 in DNA: TGTGCCAGTAGTATAGCAGGGGCCCGGTCACCCCTCCACTTT.

The count of this clone is one. The rearrangement uses TRBV5-1 and TRBJ1-2; weak D call: TRBD1 (6 bases). The V and J ends lost 2 bases and 5 bases respectively, with 19 bases between them. The CDR3 contains 16 residues. Germline assignment: CDR1 SGHRS and CDR2 YFSETQ. The DNA for the CDR3 is TGCGCCAGCAGCTTATCGTTAAGGGGGGGTACTTATGGCTACACCTTC. It translates to CASSLSLRGGTYGYTF.

The chain joins TRBV21-1 to TRBJ2-1. TRBV21-1 is a known pseudogene. The CDR3 sequence is 16 residues long. The CDR3 sequence is CASRERLHHSDNEQFF. The CDR3 DNA reads TGTGCCAGCAGGGAAAGGCTACACCATTCCGACAATGAGCAGTTCTTC.

The V gene is TRBV7-2, the J gene TRBJ2-3, with a weak D call TRBD2 (6 bases). The CDR3 length is 15 residues. CDR1 is SGHTA and CDR2 is FQGNSA in the germline V gene. V was cut by 2 bases and J by 4 bases, with 13 bases left in between. CDR3 DNA: TGTGCCAGCAGCTTATCCCGGGGGTTGGCAGATACGCAGTATTTT. Translating it yields CASSLSRGLADTQYF.

CDR3 sequence (DNA): TGTGCCAGCAGCCAGGGTGTTCTGGTTGGCTACACCTTC. Protein product: CASSQGVLVGYTF. J is TRBJ1-2 and V is TRBV14, with no clear D. This CDR3 is built from 13 residues. Germline CDR1 reads SGHDN; CDR2 reads FVKESK. With 3 bases removed from V and 7 bases from J, the gap between germline ends came to 12 bases.

The rearrangement joins TRBV11-3 to TRBJ2-7; D gene ambiguous. Germline CDR1 SGHNT, CDR2 YENEEA. V lost 1 base and J lost 3, with 7 bases in between. CDR3 length: 13 amino acids. The CDR3 DNA is TGTGCCAGCAGCTTAGGTCGGCACTACGAGCAGTACTTC. This gives the protein CASSLGRHYEQYF.

The table lists this clone with a count of one. The chain links TRBV9 to TRBJ1-6, with D tentatively TRBD1 (5 bases). The CDR3 length is 18 residues. V lost 0 bases, J lost 10 bases, and 23 bases lay in between. The germline gives CDR1 SGDLS, CDR2 YYNGEE. The CDR3: CASSVDPWGGETGSPLHF. The CDR3 nucleotides are TGTGCCAGCAGCGTAGATCCGTGGGGAGGGGAAACTGGATCACCCCTCCACTTT.

The chain joins TRBV7-8 to TRBJ2-5; tentative D call: TRBD1 (6 bases). CDR1 is SGHVS, CDR2 FQNEAQ, per germline. CDR3 size: 14 residues. V dropped 2 bases and J dropped 2 bases, with 9 bases sitting between them. The CDR3 here is CASSLRGKQETQYF. The CDR3 nucleotides are TGTGCCAGCAGCTTAAGGGGGAAACAAGAGACCCAGTACTTC.

The CDR3 DNA is TGTGCCAGCATTCCCGGGAAGAACTATGGCTACACCTTC. Amino acid sequence: CASIPGKNYGYTF. The rearrangement joins TRBV6-5 to TRBJ1-2; D is unclear. CDR3 length: 13 residues. Between the trimmed V and J ends, which lost 7 bases and 2 bases, there was a span of 11 bases. Germline-derived CDR1 and CDR2 are MNHEY and SVGAGI.

CDR3 coding DNA: TGTGCCAGCAGCTTAAGTCCGTCCGGTAGATACGAGCAGTACTTC. The encoded protein is CASSLSPSGRYEQYF. The genes are TRBV11-2 and TRBJ2-7, with no clear D. This CDR3 has 15 amino acids. V lost 2 bases and J lost 4, with 15 bases in between. Germline lookup yields CDR1 SGHAT and CDR2 FQNNGV. The variable domain in full, with the rest retrieved from reference TRBV11-2 and TRBJ2-7, is EAGVAQSPRYKIIEKRQSVAFWCNPISGHATLYWYQQILGQGPKLLIQFQNNGVVDDSQLPKDRFSAERLKGVDSTLKIQPAKLEDSAVYLCASSLSPSGRYEQYFGPGTRLTVT.

This chain links TRBV19 with TRBJ1-2, with TRBD1 matching over 10 bases. The CDR3 is made up of 14 amino acids. Trimming removed 2 bases from V and 13 bases from J; junction bases left unmatched: 10. Germline CDR1 is LNHDA and CDR2 is SQIVND (reference sequence). The CDR3 nucleotides read TGTGCCAGTAGTATAAGGGATCGACAGGGGGCGTCCACCTTC. Its protein product is CASSIRDRQGASTF.

In its sample, this clone was seen once. The chain combines TRBV15 with TRBJ1-3; no definite D call. Germline loops: CDR1 LNHNV, CDR2 YYDKDF (reference sequence). V was clipped by 0 bases and J by 4 bases, with 10 bases between them. The CDR3 is 15 residues long. The CDR3 region has the DNA TGTGCCACCAGCAGAGACGAGGGCTCGGGAAACACCATATATTTT. This encodes CATSRDEGSGNTIYF.

J is TRBJ1-1 and V is TRBV6-5; D is undetermined. CDR3 length equals 15 residues. Trimming removed 0 bases at V and 0 bases at J, with 8 bases between. The germline V gene has CDR1 MNHEY and CDR2 SVGAGI. This CDR3 is CASSYSMALNTEAFF. CDR3 DNA sequence: TGTGCCAGCAGTTACTCGATGGCTCTGAACACTGAAGCTTTCTTT.

The chain has TRBV7-9 and TRBJ2-1; a possible D gene is TRBD1 (5 bases). In germline, CDR1 is SEHNR, CDR2 FQNEAQ (reference sequence). Trimming left V 1 base short and J 4 bases short, with 8 bases between. This CDR3 contains 14 residues. This chain's CDR3 is CASSLVGLYNEQFF. The CDR3, as DNA: TGTGCCAGCAGCTTAGTGGGGCTGTACAATGAGCAGTTCTTC.

In this sample, this clone turned up a few times. This chain joins TRBV5-1 and TRBJ1-6; the D gene is possibly TRBD1 (5 bases). Germline V gives CDR1 SGHRS, CDR2 YFSETQ. Trimming cost V 4 bases and J 12 bases, with 14 bases left between them. This CDR3 region has 13 residues. This CDR3 is CASSPRGREPLHF. As DNA, the CDR3 is TGCGCCAGCAGCCCACGGGGCCGGGAACCCCTCCACTTT. The variable domain in full, completed from reference TRBV5-1 and TRBJ1-6, reads KAGVTQTPRYLIKTRGQQVTLSCSPISGHRSVSWYQQTPGQGLQFLFEYFSETQRNKGNFPGRFSGRQFSNSRSEMNVSTLELGDSALYLCASSPRGREPLHFGNGTRLTVT.

The chain carries TRBV7-3 and TRBJ2-2, with TRBD1 as a possible D gene (5 bases). Germline loops: CDR1 SGHTA, CDR2 FQGTGA. The CDR3 extends over 15 amino acids. V was clipped by 2 bases and J by 2 bases, with 9 bases between them. The CDR3 reads CASSLAGINTGELFF. The CDR3 DNA follows: TGTGCCAGCAGCTTAGCAGGGATTAACACCGGGGAGCTGTTTTTT. Drawing the rest from reference TRBV7-3 and TRBJ2-2, the complete variable domain is GAGVSQTPSNKVTEKGKYVELRCDPISGHTALYWYRQSLGQGPEFLIYFQGTGAADDSGLPNDRFFAVRPEGSVSTLKIQRTERGDSAVYLCASSLAGINTGELFFGEGSRLTVL.

This chain connects TRBV18 to TRBJ2-2; D might be TRBD1 (5 bases). Germline-derived CDR1 and CDR2 are KGHSH and LQKENI. Trimming removed 2 bases at V and 1 base at J, with 11 bases between. The CDR3 spans 16 residues. CDR3 sequence: CASSPFKQENTGELFF. The CDR3 DNA reads TGTGCCAGCTCACCATTTAAACAGGAGAACACCGGGGAGCTGTTTTTT.